These T cell receptor beta chains were read from a single sample in a study of cytomegalovirus exposure and HLA in healthy donors. Profiled with immunoSEQ multiplex PCR; TCRdb holds only in-frame clones, not every one. There are 120,000 or so clones in the sample; roughly 95% occur only once, and about 1.7% lies in the top ten. Sequencing was done on a sample of PBMCs. The receptors originated from a man younger than 35 in good health and CMV-seronegative. CDR3s include the opening cysteine and the closing phenylalanine or tryptophan. The D gene is left open where the match is weak. Expanded clones are given a class, and other clones once, few, many or no size at all.

>TRBV6-5|TRBJ2-5|-|-
TGTGCCAGCAGTTACTTGGGCAGACAAGAGACCCAGTACTTC
CASSYLGRQETQYF
>TRBV5-1|TRBJ2-7|-|-
TGCGCCAGCAGCTTGGCCCAGACAGTTCCCTACGAGCAGTACTTC
CASSLAQTVPYEQYF
>TRBV28|TRBJ1-1|-|-
TGTGCCAGCAGTTTAAGGGGCCGGGTGATGAACACTGAAGCTTTCTTT
CASSLRGRVMNTEAFF
>TRBV6-4|TRBJ2-5|-|-
TGTGCCAGCAGTGAGTGGAGGGTGGGGGAGACCCAGTACTTC
CASSEWRVGETQYF
>TRBV7-8|TRBJ1-4|-|-
TGTGCCAGCACCGCAACCGGGGGACCGAATGAAAAACTGTTTTTT
CASTATGGPNEKLFF
>TRBV7-9|TRBJ1-1|-|-
TGTGCCAGCAGCTTAGAACAGGTCACTGAAGCTTTCTTT
CASSLEQVTEAFF
>TRBV10-3|TRBJ2-7|TRBD2|once
TGTGCCAGCGGCCCTAGCGGGTCCCTCTACGAGCAGTACTTC
CASGPSGSLYEQYF
>TRBV9|TRBJ2-2|TRBD1|-
TGTGCCAGCAGCGGGGGGACAGCGAACACCGGGGAGCTGTTTTTT
CASSGGTANTGELFF
>TRBV19|TRBJ1-5|-|-
TGTGCCAGTAGTATGCTTTCGGGGGAAAAAAATCAGCCCCAGCATTTT
CASSMLSGEKNQPQHF
>TRBV27|TRBJ2-7|TRBD1|-
TGTGCCAGCAGTTTAAGTCTTAGACAGGGGCCCTACGAGCAGTACTTC
CASSLSLRQGPYEQYF
>TRBV7-2|TRBJ2-5|TRBD2|-
TGTGCCAGCAGCTCCCAAGCGGGAGTGAGGGAGACCCAGTACTTC
CASSSQAGVRETQYF
>TRBV5-6|TRBJ2-7|-|-
TGTGCCAGCAGCATATTGACGGGAGAGTTCTCCTACGAGCAGTACTTC
CASSILTGEFSYEQYF
>TRBV20-1|TRBJ2-7|-|once
TGCAGTGCCCCGTTCTACTACGAGCAGTACTTC
CSAPFYYEQYF
>TRBV5-4|TRBJ1-2|-|-
TGTGCCAGCAGCTTGGGCTCGGGGGGCGCCGGCTATGGCTACACCTTC
CASSLGSGGAGYGYTF
>TRBV7-9|TRBJ1-2|TRBD1|-
TGTGCCAGCAGCTTAGGGGGACAGCCTAACTATGGCTACACCTTC
CASSLGGQPNYGYTF
>TRBV6-5|TRBJ2-7|-|-
TGTGCCAGCAGTTACAAGACTTCTCTGAACGAGCAGTACTTC
CASSYKTSLNEQYF
>TRBV29-1|TRBJ2-1|-|-
TGCAGCCATGTAACAGGCCGCTTTCGTGAGCAGTTCTTC
CSHVTGRFREQFF
>TRBV15|TRBJ1-4|-|-
TGTGCCACCAGCTGGACAGCTAGCAATGAAAAACTGTTTTTT
CATSWTASNEKLFF
>TRBV7-7|TRBJ1-5|TRBD1|-
TGTGCTAGCAGCTTAGTGGGACAGGGCTACAATCAGCCCCAGCATTTT
CASSLVGQGYNQPQHF
>TRBV29-1|TRBJ2-3|-|-
TGCAGCGCCGGAGGTCCATCTAGCACAGATACGCAGTATTTT
CSAGGPSSTDTQYF
>TRBV5-1|TRBJ2-1|TRBD2|-
TGCGCCAGCAGGAAGGGACTAGCGGGAGGAGTTGAGCAGTTCTTC
CASRKGLAGGVEQFF
>TRBV5-1|TRBJ2-7|-|few
TGCGCCAGCAGCTTGCAGGGTCCCTACGAGCAGTACTTC
CASSLQGPYEQYF
>TRBV10-1|TRBJ2-1|-|-
TGCGCCAGCAGGGTCACCCTCTATCCCAATGAGCAGTTCTTC
CASRVTLYPNEQFF
>TRBV9|TRBJ2-7|-|-
TGTGCCAGCAGCGTAGTGGAGGGCGAGCAGTACTTC
CASSVVEGEQYF
>TRBV11-2|TRBJ1-1|-|-
TGTGCCAGCATGCGGGGGTTTGAAGCTTTCTTT
CASMRGFEAFF
>TRBV20-1|TRBJ1-1|-|-
TGCAGTGTTCCCAGGGCCCATGAAGCTTTCTTT
CSVPRAHEAFF
>TRBV7-2|TRBJ2-2|-|-
TGTGCCAGCAGCTTAGTAGGGGGATTCGACACCGGGGAGCTGTTTTTT
CASSLVGGFDTGELFF
>TRBV29-1|TRBJ2-1|TRBD2|-
TGCAGCGTTAATGGCGGCGGGAGGACGGCGGAGCAGTTCTTC
CSVNGGGRTAEQFF
>TRBV5-1|TRBJ2-7|-|-
TGCGCCAGCAGCTCCCAATACGAGCAGTACTTC
CASSSQYEQYF
>TRBV11-2|TRBJ1-2|TRBD1|-
TGTGCCAGCAGCCCAACGACAGGGACCGCGGGGGGCTACACCTTC
CASSPTTGTAGGYTF
>TRBV28|TRBJ2-5|TRBD2|-
TGTGCCAGCAGTAGGCGGGAGGGCCTGGAGACCCAGTACTTC
CASSRREGLETQYF
>TRBV6-6|TRBJ2-1|-|-
TGTGCCAGCAGTTACATGGGAGGTTCCTACAATGAGCAGTTCTTC
CASSYMGGSYNEQFF
>TRBV9|TRBJ2-5|TRBD1|once
TGTGCCAGCAGCGCAGGGGGAACTCTAGTCGGTCGTGAGACCCAGTACTTC
CASSAGGTLVGRETQYF
>TRBV7-9|TRBJ1-2|TRBD1|-
TGTGCCAGCAGCATAACCGGGACAGGGGGAGGTGGCTACACCTTC
CASSITGTGGGGYTF
>TRBV14|TRBJ2-7|-|-
TGTGCCAGCAGCCAAGCCAGCGTCTACGAGCAGTACTTC
CASSQASVYEQYF
>TRBV20-1|TRBJ1-2|-|-
TGCAGTGCCTGGTCGGGGAATGGCTACACCTTC
CSAWSGNGYTF
>TRBV11-2|TRBJ2-7|TRBD1|-
TGTGCCAGCAGCTTAGGAGGACAGGGAGGCTACGAGCAGTACTTC
CASSLGGQGGYEQYF
>TRBV7-2|TRBJ1-2|TRBD1|-
TGTGCCAGCAGCTTCCCGCGGGACAGGGGCGGCTACACCTTC
CASSFPRDRGGYTF
>TRBV4-1|TRBJ1-1|TRBD1|-
TGCGCCAGCAGCAGACAGGGAGTGAGAGCTTTCTTT
CASSRQGVRAFF
>TRBV4-2|TRBJ2-1|TRBD1|-
TGTGCCAGCAGCCAAGATGGGACAGAGGTGAATGAGCAGTTCTTC
CASSQDGTEVNEQFF
>TRBV7-2|TRBJ1-4|TRBD1|-
TGTGCCAGCAGCTCTACAGGGGGGAGGGAAAAACTGTTTTTT
CASSSTGGREKLFF
>TRBV4-3|TRBJ2-1|TRBD2|-
TGCGCCAGCAGCCAAGATCGGGGAGGGATTGAGCAGTTCTTC
CASSQDRGGIEQFF
>TRBV27|TRBJ2-3|TRBD2|-
TGTGCCAGCAGTTGGACTAGCGGAGATACGCAGTATTTT
CASSWTSGDTQYF
>TRBV5-4|TRBJ1-2|-|-
TGTGCCAGCAGCTCTCCTCCGGGGGAGGGGCTTATTGGTGGGGGCTACACCTTC
CASSSPPGEGLIGGGYTF
>TRBV6-1|TRBJ2-7|TRBD2|-
TGTGCCAGCACTCCGACTAGCGGGAGCTACGAGCAGTACTTC
CASTPTSGSYEQYF
>TRBV5-1|TRBJ1-1|-|-
TGCGCCAGCAGCTTAGAAGGTTCGGGTCGCACTGAAGCTTTCTTT
CASSLEGSGRTEAFF
>TRBV7-9|TRBJ2-1|-|-
TGTGCCAGCAGCTTAGCACAGGGTCAGTTCTTC
CASSLAQGQFF
>TRBV7-3|TRBJ1-1|-|once
TGTGCCAGCAGCGTTCAGGGTGGGGACACTGAAGCTTTCTTT
CASSVQGGDTEAFF
>TRBV9|TRBJ2-1|TRBD1|-
TGTGCCAGCAGCGGCACGAGGGGACCAGACAGGGATGAGCAGTTCTTC
CASSGTRGPDRDEQFF
>TRBV7-9|TRBJ2-3|-|-
TGTGCCAGCAGCTTAATTCCCTTTCCTGCGGGGAGTACAGATACGCAGTATTTT
CASSLIPFPAGSTDTQYF
>TRBV6-5|TRBJ2-7|-|-
TGTGCCAGCAGTTACGGGGGGATTACCTACGAGCAGTACTTC
CASSYGGITYEQYF
>TRBV19|TRBJ1-5|-|-
TGTGCCAGTACGCTGATCGGGGGCAATCAGCCCCAGCATTTT
CASTLIGGNQPQHF
>TRBV7-3|TRBJ2-5|TRBD2|-
TGTGCCAGCAGCTCCGGACTAGCGCGGGGGGAGACCCAGTACTTC
CASSSGLARGETQYF
>TRBV19|TRBJ2-5|TRBD1|-
TGTGCCAGTAGTATCCAGGGGGCCCTTCAAGAGACCCAGTACTTC
CASSIQGALQETQYF
>TRBV28|TRBJ2-5|-|-
TGTGCCAGCAGTTCCGGGACACTGAGAGAGACCCAGTACTTC
CASSSGTLRETQYF
>TRBV5-1|TRBJ2-1|TRBD2|-
TGCGCCAGCAGCCTGATTCCAGGGGACACGGCGGGAGGCTCCTACAATGAGCAGTTCTTC
CASSLIPGDTAGGSYNEQFF